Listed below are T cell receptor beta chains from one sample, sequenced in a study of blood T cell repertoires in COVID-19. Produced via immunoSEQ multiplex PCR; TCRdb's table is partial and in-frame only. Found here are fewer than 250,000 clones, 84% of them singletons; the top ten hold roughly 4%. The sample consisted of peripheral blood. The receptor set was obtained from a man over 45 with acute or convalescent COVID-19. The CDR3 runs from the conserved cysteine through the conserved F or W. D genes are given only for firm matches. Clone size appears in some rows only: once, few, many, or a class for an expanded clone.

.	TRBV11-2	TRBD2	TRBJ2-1	CASSRPWRGYNEQFF	TGTGCCAGCAGCCGCCCCTGGCGGGGGTACAATGAGCAGTTCTTC
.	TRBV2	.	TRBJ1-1	CASSASPVTEAFF	TGTGCCAGCAGTGCGTCTCCCGTGACTGAAGCTTTCTTT
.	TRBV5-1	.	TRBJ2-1	CASSLLSRINPDNEQFF	TGCGCCAGCAGCTTACTATCTCGCATCAACCCCGACAATGAGCAGTTCTTC
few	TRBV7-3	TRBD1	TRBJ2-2	CASSEQGAVGELFF	TGTGCCAGCAGCGAACAGGGGGCGGTCGGGGAGCTGTTTTTT
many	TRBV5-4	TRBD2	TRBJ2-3	CASRAAASGTDTQYF	TGTGCCAGCAGGGCCGCGGCTAGCGGGACAGATACGCAGTATTTT
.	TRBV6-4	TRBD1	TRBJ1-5	CASSRDSNSNQPQHF	TGTGCCAGCAGTCGGGACAGTAATAGCAATCAGCCCCAGCATTTT
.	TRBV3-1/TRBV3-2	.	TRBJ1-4	CASSPQGAEKLFF	TGTGCCAGCAGCCCCCAAGGGGCTGAAAAACTGTTTTTT
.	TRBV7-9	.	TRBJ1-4	CASSSQAGVGEKLFF	TGTGCCAGCAGCTCCCAGGCCGGGGTCGGAGAAAAACTGTTTTTT
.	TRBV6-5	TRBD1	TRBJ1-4	CASSRQGLNEKLFF	TGTGCCAGCAGTCGACAGGGCCTCAATGAAAAACTGTTTTTT
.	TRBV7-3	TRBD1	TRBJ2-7	CASSSQGMGVQYF	TGTGCCAGCAGCTCACAGGGGATGGGGGTGCAGTACTTC
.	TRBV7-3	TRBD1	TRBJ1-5	CASSQTGQPNQPQHF	TGTGCCAGCAGCCAGACGGGACAGCCTAACCAGCCCCAGCATTTT
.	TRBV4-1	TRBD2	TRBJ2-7	CASSQDPSGSSYEQYF	TGCGCCAGCAGCCAAGACCCTAGCGGGAGCTCCTACGAGCAGTACTTC
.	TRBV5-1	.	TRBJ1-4	CASSSLGRPNEKLFF	TGCGCCAGCAGCTCCCTCGGGAGACCAAATGAAAAACTGTTTTTT